The 2 T cell receptor beta chains presented below share a single source sample, sequenced in a study of blood T cells in healthy people across ages. It was with a sample-barcoded 5' primer and a J-beta primer mix that a second PCR of roughly 7 to 12 cycles was run. Using its own MiXCR run on the 5' RACE reads, TCRdb lists one record per CDR3 protein. The sample shows 650,000 to 800,000 distinct CDR3 sequences, under 45% of them seen only once. The sequencing sample was made of blood. These receptors originate from a man aged 60 to 69 in good health.

The genes are TRBV24-1 and TRBJ2-1; weak D call: TRBD2 (6 bases). The CDR3 is 14 residues long. V was cut by 7 bases and J by 8 bases, with 17 bases left in between. Germline CDR1 is KGHDR and CDR2 is SFDVKD. The CDR3 region has the DNA TGTGCCACCAGCAGACGGAGGGATATGGATGAGCAGTTCTTC. Translating gives CATSRRRDMDEQFF.

With respect to this clonotype: This could be a read error, since a much larger clone is one nucleotide away. The CDR3 sequence: CAGARDGPNEQFF. In DNA, the CDR3 is TGTGCCGGGGCCCGGGACGGGCCCAATGAGCAGTTCTTC. The chain recombines TRBV7-9 with TRBJ2-1; either TRBD1 or TRBD2 may supply D (5 bases each). The germline V gene encodes CDR1 SEHNR and CDR2 FQNEAQ (reference sequence). Trimming pared 11 bases from V and 6 bases from J, leaving 17 bases between. The CDR3 is 13 residues long.